Below, 20 T cell receptor beta chains from the same sample are listed, as sequenced in a study of cytomegalovirus exposure and HLA in healthy donors. Amplification used 60 Vbeta primers and 13 Jbeta primers. Profiled with immunoSEQ multiplex PCR; TCRdb holds only in-frame clones, not every one. The sample gives about 130,000 clones, approximately 80% of which show up once; around 3% is in the top ten. Source material: PBMCs. The source is a male donor in good health and CMV-seronegative.

The chain carries TRBV6-6 and TRBJ2-1, with 7 nucleotides matching TRBD1. The CDR3 extends over 14 amino acids. The V segment lost 5 bases and the J segment 3 bases; nucleotides outside the gene matches: 4. Germline V gene lookup returns CDR1 MNHNY and CDR2 SVGAGI (reference sequence). CDR3 residues: CASSHGQVYNEQFF. CDR3 bases: TGTGCCAGCAGTCACGGACAGGTCTACAATGAGCAGTTCTTC.

Only a few counts were recorded for this clone. CDR3 protein: CASSLVGGTYEQYF. For the CDR3, the DNA is TGTGCCAGCAGCTTAGTTGGGGGGACCTACGAGCAGTACTTC. The chain uses TRBV11-1 and TRBJ2-7; perhaps TRBD2 as D (6 bases). The CDR3 has 14 amino acids. Trimming shortened V by 1 base and J by 2 bases, and 9 bases separated the two germline ends. Germline CDR1 reads SGHAT; CDR2 reads FQDESV (reference sequence).

J is TRBJ1-5 and V is TRBV19; D is undetermined. The length of the CDR3 is 17 residues. CDR1 is LNHDA and CDR2 is SQIVND in the germline V gene (reference sequence). The V end lost 4 bases, the J end lost 2 bases, and 18 bases lay between the germline ends. CDR3 region: CASSTETEDSRNQPQHF. The CDR3 DNA reads as TGTGCCAGTAGTACCGAAACCGAGGACTCACGCAATCAGCCCCAGCATTTT.

The chain has TRBV18 and TRBJ2-1, with 12 bases lining up with TRBD2. This CDR3 is 18 amino acids long. The trim removed 3 bases at V and 0 bases at J, leaving 6 bases unmatched. Germline assignment: CDR1 KGHSH and CDR2 LQKENI. Written as DNA, the CDR3 is TGTGCCAGCTCACCCCTAGCGGGGGGGGAAAGCTCCTACAATGAGCAGTTCTTC. Its translation: CASSPLAGGESSYNEQFF.

The chain has TRBV9 and TRBJ1-1; tentatively, D is TRBD1 (6 bases). The germline V and J ends were trimmed by 3 bases and 0 bases, with 15 bases remaining between them. Germline V gives CDR1 SGDLS, CDR2 YYNGEE. This CDR3 region has 16 residues. The CDR3 loop reads CASSAARTALNTEAFF. DNA of the CDR3: TGTGCCAGCAGCGCCGCCCGGACAGCCTTGAACACTGAAGCTTTCTTT.

J is TRBJ2-5 and V is TRBV18, with TRBD1 matching over 9 bases. This CDR3 contains 15 residues. Germline V CDR1 and CDR2: KGHSH, LQKENI. V lost 5 bases and J lost 5; bases outside the gene matches: 9. In DNA form, the CDR3 reads TGTGCCAGCTCAAAACAGGGGGCAAAGGGTGAGACCCAGTACTTC. Amino acids: CASSKQGAKGETQYF. The full variable domain, in which reference TRBV18 and TRBJ2-5 provide the parts outside the CDR3, is NAGVMQNPRHLVRRRGQEARLRCSPMKGHSHVYWYRQLPEEGLKFMVYLQKENIIDESGMPKERFSAEFPKEGPSILRIQQVVRGDSAAYFCASSKQGAKGETQYFGPGTRLLVL.

The gene calls are TRBV10-1 and TRBJ2-1; perhaps TRBD2 as D (7 bases). Germline CDR1 is WNHNN and CDR2 is SYGVQD (reference sequence). Trimming left V 8 bases short and J 4 bases short, with 15 bases between. CDR3 length: 14 residues. The DNA of the CDR3 is TGCGCCAGCTCTGCGGGGGCCCTATACAATGAGCAGTTCTTC. This translates into CASSAGALYNEQFF.

The chain has TRBV7-9 and TRBJ1-1, with 7 nucleotides matching TRBD1. CDR3 size: 14 residues. CDR1 is SEHNR, CDR2 FQNEAQ, per germline (reference sequence). Losses at the gene ends were 4 bases for V and 8 bases for J; bases not matched to a gene: 10. CDR3 protein: CASSYLDYRGEAFF. For the CDR3, the DNA is TGTGCCAGCAGCTACCTGGATTACAGGGGAGAAGCTTTCTTT.

The V and J genes are TRBV19 and TRBJ1-4; TRBD1 matches 7 bases. Per germline, CDR1 LNHDA and CDR2 SQIVND (reference sequence). CDR3 length: 14 residues. J was trimmed by 6 bases and V by 5 bases; bases with no gene match: 6. DNA of the CDR3: TGTGCCAGTAGTCCGGGGACAGCCGATGAAAAACTGTTTTTT. Translated, it gives CASSPGTADEKLFF. Drawing the rest from reference TRBV19 and TRBJ1-4, the complete variable domain is DGGITQSPKYLFRKEGQNVTLSCEQNLNHDAMYWYRQDPGQGLRLIYYSQIVNDFQKGDIAEGYSVSREKKESFPLTVTSAQKNPTAFYLCASSPGTADEKLFFGSGTQLSVL.

The chain has TRBV5-1 and TRBJ2-6, with D perhaps TRBD1 (5 bases). The germline V gene encodes CDR1 SGHRS and CDR2 YFSETQ. CDR3 size: 16 residues. The V end lost 3 bases, the J end lost 2 bases, and 12 bases lay between the germline ends. The CDR3 spells CASSSNRGAGANVLTF. CDR3 sequence (DNA): TGCGCCAGCAGCTCTAATAGGGGTGCTGGGGCCAACGTCCTGACTTTC.

V gene TRBV6-1 combines with J gene TRBJ2-5, with D possibly matching TRBD1 (5 bases). The CDR3 extends over 17 amino acids. V was shortened by 2 bases and J by 2 bases, with 18 bases between the two germline ends. Germline V CDR1 and CDR2: MNHNS, SASEGT. CDR3 sequence reads: CASSEQGWQDGQETQYF. The CDR3 coding sequence is TGTGCCAGCAGTGAACAGGGTTGGCAGGATGGGCAAGAGACCCAGTACTTC.

The V call is TRBV27, the J call TRBJ2-7; the match to TRBD2 covers 12 bases. CDR1 is MNHEY and CDR2 is SMNVEV in the germline V gene (reference sequence). The length of the CDR3 is 15 residues. Trimming took 5 bases from V and 3 from J; bases not matched to a gene: 5. The CDR3 sequence: CASSRLAGEYYEQYF. The CDR3, as DNA: TGTGCCAGCAGTAGACTAGCGGGGGAATACTACGAGCAGTACTTC.

As DNA, the CDR3 is TGTGCCTCGGGACAGGGGGGATCACCCCTCCACTTT. This sequence encodes CASGQGGSPLHF. V is TRBV30 and J is TRBJ1-6; 11 positions match TRBD1. Germline V lookup: CDR1 GTSNPN, CDR2 SVGIG (reference sequence). The CDR3 contains 12 residues. V shed 7 bases, J shed 10 bases, and the junction held 3 bases outside the gene matches.

The V and J genes are TRBV10-3 and TRBJ1-1, with TRBD1 matching 8 bases. CDR3 length equals 11 residues. In germline, CDR1 is ENHRY, CDR2 SYGVKD. V lost 6 bases, J lost 8 bases, and 2 bases stayed unmatched. DNA for the CDR3: TGTGCCATCAGGGACAGGGACGAAGCTTTCTTT. Its translation: CAIRDRDEAFF.

The rearrangement joins TRBV10-2 to TRBJ2-7; the D is unclear. CDR3 length: 12 residues. Germline CDR1 is WSHSY and CDR2 is SAAADI. Trimming shortened V by 7 bases and J by 0 bases, and 7 bases separated the two germline ends. The DNA of the CDR3 is TGCGCCAGCACCGACAACTCCTACGAGCAGTACTTC. Protein product: CASTDNSYEQYF.

The chain recombines TRBV6-5 with TRBJ1-2; D not certain. The germline CDR1 and CDR2 sequences are MNHEY and SVGAGI. V gave up 6 bases and J gave up 4 bases, with 12 bases separating them. The CDR3 totals 13 residues. CDR3 bases: TGTGCCAGCAGCCCCGGGAGGGCCTATGGCTACACCTTC. Its translation: CASSPGRAYGYTF.

The V and J genes are TRBV5-8 and TRBJ2-5; no definite D call. The germline CDR1 and CDR2 sequences are SGHTS and YDEGEE. Deletions cut 2 bases from V and 0 bases from J, with 17 bases between. This CDR3 is 17 amino acids long. The CDR3 protein is CASSLMIADPYQETQYF. CDR3 nucleotide sequence: TGTGCCAGCAGCTTAATGATCGCGGATCCGTACCAAGAGACCCAGTACTTC.

The rearrangement links TRBV14 to TRBJ2-1; 7 bases align to TRBD1. The germline V gene has CDR1 SGHDN and CDR2 FVKESK. This CDR3 has 13 amino acids. V was pared by 0 bases and J by 7 bases, with 0 bases of the junction left unmatched. CDR3 sequence: CASSQDRGNEQFF. CDR3 in DNA: TGTGCCAGCAGCCAAGACAGGGGGAATGAGCAGTTCTTC.

The chain links TRBV19 to TRBJ1-6; 7 positions match TRBD1. Germline V gene data show CDR1 as LNHDA and CDR2 as SQIVND (reference sequence). The CDR3 covers 15 residues. With V trimmed by 3 bases and J by 7 bases, 6 bases remained unmatched. For the CDR3, the DNA is TGTGCCAGTAGTATCGTGGACAGGAGAAATTCACCCCTCCACTTT. This sequence encodes CASSIVDRRNSPLHF.

V gene TRBV13 combines with J gene TRBJ1-3; TRBD1 matches 7 bases. Germline values: CDR1 PRHDT, CDR2 FYEKMQ (reference sequence). The J segment lost 4 bases and the V segment lost 5 bases, leaving 11 bases of the junction unmatched. The CDR3 is made up of 16 amino acids. The CDR3 protein is CASSAWRQGPGNTIYF. CDR3 bases: TGTGCCAGCAGCGCCTGGAGACAGGGACCCGGAAACACCATATATTTT.